Below are 15 T cell receptor beta chains sequenced from a single sample in a study of T-cell reconstitution after alpha-beta-depleted transplantation in children. TCRbeta library preparation incorporated unique molecular identifiers. Via MiXCR, TCRdb re-called the PCR reads, giving one row per CDR3 protein. The sample lists about a million distinct CDR3 sequences, around 30% seen once, with under 30% in the top ten. This material consisted of PBMCs, mostly from graft donor cells, taken 360 days after TCRalphabeta/CD19-depleted stem cell transplant. These TCRs come from a boy younger than two who had a stem cell transplant for SCID, so the T cells may come from the graft donor.

This clonotype was detected ten times or more. The rearrangement uses TRBV5-1 and TRBJ1-1; 7 bases align to TRBD1. Germline CDR1 and CDR2: SGHRS and YFSETQ. Losses at the gene ends were 0 bases for V and 1 base for J; bases not matched to a gene: 0. The CDR3 is 14 amino acids. Written as DNA, the CDR3 is TGCGCCAGCAGCTTGGGGGACAGGAACACTGAAGCTTTCTTT. Translated: CASSLGDRNTEAFF.

This clonotype was observed a few times. This chain joins TRBV15 and TRBJ2-1; 7 nucleotides align to TRBD1. Germline-derived CDR1 and CDR2 are LNHNV and YYDKDF (reference sequence). Trimming removed 0 bases from V and 4 bases from J; junction bases left unmatched: 3. This CDR3 contains 15 residues. CDR3 sequence (DNA): TGTGCCACCAGCAGAGATTCGGGACAGTACAATGAGCAGTTCTTC. Protein sequence: CATSRDSGQYNEQFF.

This clonotype was counted between two and nine times. The chain joins TRBV10-3 to TRBJ2-4, with D possibly being TRBD2 (5 bases). CDR3 length: 13 residues. Germline values: CDR1 ENHRY, CDR2 SYGVKD. Trimming cost V 4 bases and J 3 bases, with 7 bases left between them. In DNA, the CDR3 is TGTGCCATCAGTGGGGCGGGCAAAAACATTCAGTACTTC. This encodes CAISGAGKNIQYF.

The chain couples TRBV10-3 to TRBJ2-3, with 8 bases identical to TRBD2. The CDR3 has 13 amino acids. V lost 6 bases and J lost 9; bases outside the gene matches: 8. Germline CDR1 reads ENHRY; CDR2 reads SYGVKD. The CDR3 DNA reads TGTGCCATCAGGGGACTAGAAAGTGACACGCAGTATTTT. Translation: CAIRGLESDTQYF.

The chain carries TRBV3-1 and TRBJ2-1; TRBD2 aligns across 12 bases. J gave up 8 bases and V 1 base, and 6 bases lay outside the gene matches. Germline CDR1 and CDR2: LGHDT and YNNKEL (reference sequence). This CDR3 contains 16 residues. The CDR3 sequence is CASSQGTSGGQDEQFF. CDR3 in DNA: TGTGCCAGCAGCCAAGGAACTAGCGGGGGGCAGGATGAGCAGTTCTTC.

The CDR3 nucleotides read TGCAGCTCTAGCGGGGGTTTCACTGAGCAGTTCTTC. Encoded protein: CSSSGGFTEQFF. The rearrangement uses TRBV20-1 and TRBJ2-1, with 10 bases fitting TRBD2. This CDR3 has 12 residues. Germline CDR1 and CDR2: DFQATT and SNEGSKA (reference sequence).

The chain uses TRBV20-1 and TRBJ2-3; D remains unclear. The germline V gene encodes CDR1 DFQATT and CDR2 SNEGSKA (reference sequence). The length of the CDR3 is 13 residues. V lost 2 bases and J 0 bases, leaving 6 bases between the germline ends. CDR3 DNA sequence: TGCAGTGCTAGAACCACTAGCACAGATACGCAGTATTTT. It yields the protein CSARTTSTDTQYF.

This chain joins TRBV5-1 and TRBJ2-5, with a weak D call TRBD1 (5 bases). Germline loops: CDR1 SGHRS, CDR2 YFSETQ. This CDR3 has 14 residues. V lost 1 base and J lost 2, with 9 bases in between. The CDR3: CASSLRQRQETQYF. CDR3 sequence (DNA): TGCGCCAGCAGCTTGCGACAGCGACAAGAGACCCAGTACTTC.

For the CDR3, the DNA is TGTGCCAGCAGCTTGGTGGTATCACAGGGCACAGATACGCAGTATTTT. Its translation: CASSLVVSQGTDTQYF. The rearrangement uses TRBV5-6 and TRBJ2-3, with a possible D match to TRBD1 (5 bases). Trimming cost V 0 bases and J 1 base, with 12 bases left between them. The CDR3 runs to 16 residues. From germline, CDR1 is SGHDT and CDR2 YYEEEE. The full variable domain, rest sourced from reference TRBV5-6 and TRBJ2-3, is DAGVTQSPTHLIKTRGQQVTLRCSPKSGHDTVSWYQQALGQGPQFIFQYYEEEERQRGNFPDRFSGHQFPNYSSELNVNALLLGDSALYLCASSLVVSQGTDTQYFGPGTRLTVL.

In its sample, this clonotype was seen a few times. The V and J genes are TRBV20-1 and TRBJ2-3, with TRBD1 matching over 7 bases. The CDR3 runs to 14 residues. Losses at the gene ends were 5 bases for V and 6 bases for J; bases not matched to a gene: 11. The germline V gene has CDR1 DFQATT and CDR2 SNEGSKA (reference sequence). CDR3 region: CSAPRQGPDDTQYF. In DNA form, the CDR3 reads TGCAGTGCTCCACGACAGGGTCCGGACGATACGCAGTATTTT.

The V call is TRBV5-1, the J call TRBJ1-1; D call uncertain. V gave up 4 bases and J gave up 0 bases, with 13 bases separating them. This CDR3 spans 15 amino acids. Germline CDR1 SGHRS, CDR2 YFSETQ. This CDR3 reads CASSQAIGLNTEAFF. CDR3 coding DNA: TGCGCCAGCAGCCAGGCTATTGGTCTGAACACTGAAGCTTTCTTT.

V usage is TRBV7-8 and J usage is TRBJ2-2; D is possibly TRBD1 (6 bases). Trimming stripped 5 bases from V and 6 bases from J, with 19 bases between. CDR1 and CDR2 (germline): SGHVS, FQNEAQ. The CDR3 runs 16 residues. The CDR3 sequence: CASSTPLSTGSGELFF. CDR3 DNA: TGTGCCAGCAGCACCCCTCTTTCAACAGGGTCCGGGGAGCTGTTTTTT.

This clonotype was counted once. V and J are TRBV20-1 and TRBJ2-1; 12 bases map to TRBD2. Germline V CDR1 and CDR2: DFQATT, SNEGSKA (reference sequence). Losses at the gene ends were 3 bases for V and 0 bases for J; bases not matched to a gene: 9. The CDR3 sequence is 18 residues long. The CDR3, as DNA: TGCAGTGCTAGGTCACTAGCGGGGGGTCGAAACTCCTACAATGAGCAGTTCTTC. It yields the protein CSARSLAGGRNSYNEQFF.

A few counts support this clonotype. V and J are TRBV9 and TRBJ2-1; 7 nucleotides match TRBD1. This CDR3 is 13 amino acids long. The J segment lost 9 bases and the V segment lost 3 bases, leaving 6 bases of the junction unmatched. Per the germline V gene, CDR1 is SGDLS and CDR2 is YYNGEE. The CDR3 bases are TGTGCCAGCAGCGGACAGGGAACGGGTGAGCAGTTCTTC. Translation: CASSGQGTGEQFF.

The V gene is TRBV29-1, the J gene TRBJ2-7; D possibly matches TRBD1 or TRBD2 (5 bases each). The CDR3 runs 11 residues. V lost 4 bases and J lost 6, with 10 bases in between. Germline CDR1 reads SQVTM; CDR2 reads ANQGSEA. This chain's CDR3 is CSVGWGPEQYF. The CDR3 nucleotides read TGCAGCGTTGGGTGGGGACCCGAGCAGTACTTC.